Listed below are T cell receptor beta chains from one sample, sequenced in a study of vaccination and CD4 T cells after COVID-19. Which antigens these TCRs recognize remains unknown. TCRdb itself ran the PCR reads through MiXCR, one entry per CDR3 protein. Of 20,000 to 25,000 distinct CDR3 sequences listed, under 40% are singletons. The material was CD4+ T cells from blood, cultured in vitro, obtained about 7 months after SARS-CoV-2 vaccination. The receptors derive from a human donor who had recovered from COVID-19. CDR3s include the opening cysteine and the closing phenylalanine or tryptophan. D genes are given only for firm matches. The size of a clone is reported for some rows only, either as once, few or many, or as a class for expanded clones.

V	J	size	length	D	CDR3	DNA
TRBV28	TRBJ2-5	NA	15	NA	CASSLWGVRVETQYF	TGTGCCAGCAGTTTATGGGGGGTAAGGGTAGAGACCCAGTACTTC
TRBV20-1	TRBJ1-1	few	12	NA	CSANDRGTEAFF	TGCAGTGCCAACGATCGGGGGACTGAAGCTTTCTTT
TRBV4-1	TRBJ1-2	few	15	NA	CASSQDRRRSDGYTF	TGCGCCAGCAGCCAAGATCGCAGGAGATCAGATGGCTACACCTTC
TRBV20-1	TRBJ2-5	few	18	TRBD2	CSARYRLASGPSGETQYF	TGCAGTGCTAGATATCGTTTGGCTAGCGGCCCCTCGGGAGAGACCCAGTACTTC
TRBV28	TRBJ1-3	NA	15	TRBD1	CASRASVTGGGPIYF	TGTGCCAGCAGAGCCTCAGTGACAGGGGGCGGCCCCATATATTTT
TRBV2	TRBJ2-7	NA	15	NA	CASSEQDPTLGEQYF	TGTGCCAGCAGTGAGCAGGACCCAACACTGGGGGAGCAGTACTTC
TRBV19	TRBJ1-2	few	15	TRBD1	CASSIVSGQFYGYTF	TGTGCCAGTAGTATCGTATCGGGACAGTTCTATGGCTACACCTTC
TRBV4-2	TRBJ2-3	NA	13	NA	CASSQDLAYTQYF	TGTGCCAGCAGCCAAGATCTTGCATATACGCAGTATTTT
TRBV7-6	TRBJ2-2	few	13	NA	CASSFGTTGELFF	TGTGCCAGCAGCTTCGGGACGACCGGGGAGCTGTTTTTT
TRBV7-2	TRBJ1-5	few	14	NA	CASSTQFGNQPQHF	TGTGCCAGCAGCACCCAGTTCGGGAACCAGCCCCAGCATTTT
TRBV7-2	TRBJ2-1	NA	17	TRBD2	CASSPPWGGRAFNEQFF	TGTGCCAGCAGCCCACCATGGGGGGGGAGGGCCTTCAATGAGCAGTTCTTC
TRBV19	TRBJ1-1	NA	14	TRBD1	CASSIGTANTEAFF	TGTGCCAGTAGTATTGGGACAGCGAACACTGAAGCTTTCTTT
TRBV7-8	TRBJ2-3	NA	13	NA	CASSLTVSDTQYF	TGTGCCAGCAGCTTAACAGTATCAGATACGCAGTATTTT
TRBV21-1	TRBJ1-1	NA	11	NA	CADSRVSEAFF	TGTGCCGACAGTAGGGTTTCTGAAGCTTTCTTT
TRBV27	TRBJ1-1	NA	12	NA	CASIVQNTEAFF	TGTGCCAGCATCGTACAGAACACTGAAGCTTTCTTT
TRBV19	TRBJ2-3	NA	15	TRBD1	CASRRQGSSTDTQYF	TGTGCCAGTAGACGACAGGGCAGTAGCACAGATACGCAGTATTTT
TRBV20-1	TRBJ2-5	NA	17	TRBD2	CSARVAGGPLALETQYF	TGCAGTGCGAGGGTAGCGGGAGGGCCCTTGGCCTTGGAGACCCAGTACTTC
TRBV20-1	TRBJ2-2	few	12	NA	CSPVQTTGELFF	TGCAGTCCAGTACAAACCACCGGGGAGCTGTTTTTT
TRBV6-1	TRBJ2-2	NA	14	NA	CASKAGGVTGELFF	TGTGCCAGCAAAGCAGGGGGGGTAACCGGGGAGCTGTTTTTT
TRBV28	TRBJ2-7	few	15	NA	CASSSLSGGGGLLYF	TGTGCCAGCAGTTCCCTCTCGGGAGGAGGGGGGTTGCTGTACTTC
TRBV27	TRBJ2-7	medium-sized	17	NA	CASSLLGTTAIPYEQYF	TGTGCCAGCAGTTTACTGGGTACGACAGCTATTCCCTACGAGCAGTACTTC
TRBV6-1	TRBJ1-6	NA	16	NA	CASTQLQSSYNSPLHF	TGTGCCAGCACCCAACTGCAGAGCTCCTATAATTCACCCCTCCACTTT
TRBV24-1	TRBJ1-5	NA	16	TRBD1	CATSDHRQGDNQPQHF	TGTGCCACCAGTGATCACAGACAGGGTGACAATCAGCCCCAGCATTTT
TRBV2	TRBJ1-1	NA	9	TRBD1	CATGQEAFF	TGTGCCACGGGACAGGAAGCTTTCTTT
TRBV6-2/TRBV6-3	TRBJ1-2	NA	12	NA	CASGQTNYGYTF	TGTGCCAGCGGACAGACTAACTATGGCTACACCTTC
TRBV28	TRBJ2-1	few	16	TRBD2	CASSPHPGLADNEQFF	TGTGCCAGCAGTCCCCACCCGGGACTAGCGGACAATGAGCAGTTCTTC
TRBV20-1	TRBJ2-3	NA	13	TRBD2	CSARTSGPDTQYF	TGCAGTGCTAGGACTAGCGGGCCTGATACGCAGTATTTT
TRBV7-3	TRBJ1-5	NA	13	NA	CASSLSSNQPQHF	TGTGCCAGCAGCTTATCTTCGAATCAGCCCCAGCATTTT
TRBV7-2	TRBJ2-1	NA	15	NA	CASSSLLELWVEQFF	TGTGCCAGCAGCTCTCTCCTTGAACTTTGGGTTGAGCAGTTCTTC
TRBV7-2	TRBJ2-7	few	13	NA	CASSLALSYEQYF	TGTGCCAGCAGCTTAGCCCTATCCTACGAGCAGTACTTC
TRBV20-1	TRBJ2-5	few	14	NA	CSASTGTQRETQYF	TGCAGTGCTAGTACCGGGACGCAAAGGGAGACCCAGTACTTC
TRBV28	TRBJ1-2	few	13	TRBD1	CASSRGQGYGYTF	TGTGCCAGCAGTCGGGGACAGGGGTATGGCTACACCTTC
TRBV2	TRBJ2-1	NA	11	NA	CASSYYNEQFF	TGTGCCAGCAGTTACTACAATGAGCAGTTCTTC
TRBV29-1	TRBJ2-3	NA	15	TRBD2	CSAPSGGGTADTQYF	TGCAGCGCCCCTTCGGGGGGGGGCACGGCAGATACGCAGTATTTT
TRBV28	TRBJ1-6	NA	12	NA	CASSAGSSPLHF	TGTGCCAGCTCGGCAGGATCCTCACCCCTCCACTTT